These 14 T cell receptor beta chains were sequenced from one sample in a study of CD8 T cell repertoires and HIV-1 epitope variants. The antigens of these receptors remain unknown. TCRdb's table, derived via immunoSEQ multiplex PCR, lists solely in-frame clones and lacks some. The sample yields 5,000 or so clones, roughly 67% seen once. The source material was cultured CD8+ T cells derived from PBMCs. These receptors came from a male donor with HIV.

The genes are TRBV5-1 and TRBJ2-1; 7 bases are a match to TRBD1. The germline V gene has CDR1 SGHRS and CDR2 YFSETQ. After removal of 3 bases from V and 7 bases from J, the junction contained 19 bases not matched to a gene. The CDR3 contains 18 residues. CDR3: CASSYTLKTGSKPNEQFF. CDR3 bases: TGCGCCAGCAGCTACACCCTAAAGACAGGGTCTAAACCGAATGAGCAGTTCTTC. The full variable domain, with the rest looked up from reference TRBV5-1 and TRBJ2-1, is KAGVTQTPRYLIKTRGQQVTLSCSPISGHRSVSWYQQTPGQGLQFLFEYFSETQRNKGNFPGRFSGRQFSNSRSEMNVSTLELGDSALYLCASSYTLKTGSKPNEQFFGPGTRLTVL.

This chain uses TRBV6-1 with TRBJ2-7, with D unresolved. V dropped 0 bases and J dropped 4 bases, with 10 bases sitting between them. CDR3 size: 14 residues. Germline lookup yields CDR1 MNHNS and CDR2 SASEGT. The DNA for the CDR3 is TGTGCCAGCAGTGAAGCGCGGAAAGGGTACGAGCAGTACTTC. Its translation: CASSEARKGYEQYF.

The chain links TRBV6-1 to TRBJ2-7; 11 bases match TRBD2. CDR1 is MNHNS, CDR2 SASEGT, per germline. Trimming took 7 bases from V and 4 from J; bases not matched to a gene: 6. The CDR3 extends over 14 amino acids. The CDR3 region is CASKTSGITYEQYF. The CDR3 DNA reads as TGTGCCAGCAAGACTAGCGGGATCACTTACGAGCAGTACTTC.

This clone was observed a handful of times. The chain combines TRBV5-1 with TRBJ2-7; tentative D call: TRBD2 (5 bases). Germline V gives CDR1 SGHRS, CDR2 YFSETQ. The CDR3 contains 11 residues. The ends were cut back, 10 bases at V and 4 bases at J, with 12 bases in the middle. Here the CDR3 reads CASRGGYEQYF. The CDR3 region has the DNA TGCGCCTCCCGCGGCGGGTACGAGCAGTACTTC.

V usage is TRBV18 and J usage is TRBJ1-1; D is undetermined. Per the germline V gene, CDR1 is KGHSH and CDR2 is LQKENI. V shed 7 bases and J shed 10 bases, with 19 bases lying between them. This CDR3 has 13 residues. The CDR3 bases are TGTGCCAGCTTAAGCTTCCCGGGTCCCGGAGCTTTCTTT. Translation gives CASLSFPGPGAFF.

This clone showed up just a few times. This sequence joins TRBV19 and TRBJ2-2; the D is unclear. The CDR3 contains 15 residues. The V end was cut by 3 bases, the J end by 0 bases, with 8 bases between. The germline V gene has CDR1 LNHDA and CDR2 SQIVND (reference sequence). This CDR3 reads CASSIGPTNTGELFF. The CDR3 DNA reads as TGTGCCAGTAGTATCGGACCCACGAACACCGGGGAGCTGTTTTTT.

This rearrangement joins TRBV27 to TRBJ2-1; TRBD2 might be the D (5 bases). The V end was cut by 2 bases, the J end by 7 bases, with 15 bases between. Germline CDR1 is MNHEY and CDR2 is SMNVEV (reference sequence). The CDR3 is made up of 15 amino acids. The chain's CDR3 is CASSLGWTPKNEQFF. CDR3 nucleotide sequence: TGTGCCAGCAGTTTAGGTTGGACTCCAAAAAATGAGCAGTTCTTC.

The chain has TRBV9 and TRBJ2-6; 9 nucleotides line up with TRBD1. This CDR3 comprises 19 residues. J lost 0 bases, V lost 3 bases, and 10 bases had no gene match. Germline CDR1 and CDR2: SGDLS and YYNGEE. The CDR3 DNA follows: TGTGCCAGCAGCGCCCGGACAGGGGCTTCTGTCTCTGGGGCCAACGTCCTGACTTTC. Encoded protein: CASSARTGASVSGANVLTF. The variable domain in full, with the rest retrieved from reference TRBV9 and TRBJ2-6, is DSGVTQTPKHLITATGQRVTLRCSPRSGDLSVYWYQQSLDQGLQFLIQYYNGEERAKGNILERFSAQQFPDLHSELNLSSLELGDSALYFCASSARTGASVSGANVLTFGAGSRLTVL.

This sequence joins TRBV5-1 and TRBJ2-4, with 9 bases fitting TRBD1. The CDR3 loop spans 14 amino acids. With V trimmed by 4 bases and J by 7 bases, 6 bases remained unmatched. The germline CDR1 and CDR2 sequences are SGHRS and YFSETQ. For the CDR3, the DNA is TGCGCCAGCAGCCTGTTGGGACAGGGTAACATTCAGTACTTC. This codes for CASSLLGQGNIQYF.

This clone is medium-sized within its sample. The chain has TRBV7-9 and TRBJ2-1; D may be TRBD2 (5 bases). The germline V gene encodes CDR1 SEHNR and CDR2 FQNEAQ (reference sequence). V lost 5 bases and J 9 bases, leaving 11 bases between the germline ends. The CDR3 loop spans 12 amino acids. CDR3 in amino acids: CASSRSGFEQFF. Written as DNA, the CDR3 is TGTGCCAGCAGCCGCTCGGGGTTTGAGCAGTTCTTC.

This clone is large within its sample. The J gene is TRBJ2-1, the V gene TRBV2; D may be TRBD2 (7 bases). This CDR3 contains 14 residues. V lost 3 bases to trimming and J lost 7 bases, with 13 bases between them. Germline V gene lookup returns CDR1 SNHLY and CDR2 FYNNEI. CDR3 in amino acids: CASSEGGTLNEQFF. The CDR3 DNA sequence: TGTGCCAGCAGTGAGGGGGGGACATTGAATGAGCAGTTCTTC.

The chain carries TRBV19 and TRBJ1-1; 8 bases line up with TRBD1. Trimming at V came to 5 bases and at J to 4 bases, leaving 3 bases not matched to a gene. This CDR3 spans 13 amino acids. Germline V gene sequence: CDR1 LNHDA, CDR2 SQIVND (reference sequence). The CDR3 DNA is TGTGCCAGTAGTTGGGGGACAGGCACTGAAGCTTTCTTT. Translating it yields CASSWGTGTEAFF.

The chain carries TRBV2 and TRBJ2-7, with a weak D call TRBD2 (6 bases). Germline V gene lookup returns CDR1 SNHLY and CDR2 FYNNEI. Deletions cut 1 base from V and 7 bases from J, with 20 bases between. This CDR3 spans 16 amino acids. The CDR3 bases are TGTGCCAGCAGTGAAGTGGGTGGGGGGTCTACGATGGAGCAGTACTTC. Residues: CASSEVGGGSTMEQYF.

The V call is TRBV7-9, the J call TRBJ2-3, with D hard to call. Germline values: CDR1 SEHNR, CDR2 FQNEAQ (reference sequence). This CDR3 contains 16 residues. V lost 8 bases and J lost 5, with 23 bases in between. The CDR3 here is CASSEGLGAREDTQYF. The CDR3 region has the DNA TGTGCCAGCTCCGAAGGCCTGGGCGCGAGAGAAGATACGCAGTATTTT. The full variable domain, rest sourced from reference TRBV7-9 and TRBJ2-3, is DTGVSQNPRHKITKRGQNVTFRCDPISEHNRLYWYRQTLGQGPEFLTYFQNEAQLEKSRLLSDRFSAERPKGSFSTLEIQRTEQGDSAMYLCASSEGLGAREDTQYFGPGTRLTVL.